This passage covers 7 T cell receptor beta chains from one sample sequenced in a study of cytomegalovirus exposure and HLA in healthy donors. 60 Vbeta and 13 Jbeta primers were used in PCR. Using immunoSEQ multiplex PCR, the repertoire was profiled, and TCRdb retains in-frame clones only, with some absent. This sample has approximately 160,000 clones, with 75% to 85% found just once. Sequenced input: PBMCs. The receptors shown here come from a girl aged 2-15 years in good health and CMV-seropositive.

The J gene is TRBJ2-7, the V gene TRBV7-2; TRBD2 aligns across 10 bases. The junction had 6 bases not matched to a gene; V was cut back by 4 bases and J by 6 bases. The CDR3 length is 14 residues. Per germline, CDR1 SGHTA and CDR2 FQGNSA. CDR3 region: CASSSTSGNFEQYF. CDR3 DNA sequence: TGTGCCAGCAGCTCTACTAGCGGGAATTTCGAGCAGTACTTC.

This chain connects TRBV5-5 to TRBJ2-5; 10 positions agree with TRBD2. Per the germline V gene, CDR1 is SGHKS and CDR2 is YYEKEE (reference sequence). The CDR3 covers 16 residues. V shed 4 bases, J shed 1 base, and the junction held 7 bases outside the gene matches. In nucleotides, the CDR3 is TGTGCCAGCAGCGAGGCGCCTAGCGGGGGCCAAGAGACCCAGTACTTC. Translating gives CASSEAPSGGQETQYF.

The chain has TRBV13 and TRBJ2-3, with TRBD1 as a possible D gene (5 bases). CDR1 PRHDT and CDR2 FYEKMQ come from the germline V gene (reference sequence). The V and J ends lost 7 bases and 4 bases respectively, with 12 bases between them. The CDR3 has 13 residues. DNA of the CDR3: TGTGCCAGCAACACCAAAGGGGCAGATACGCAGTATTTT. Translation: CASNTKGADTQYF. Complete variable domain (other parts from reference TRBV13 and TRBJ2-3): AAGVIQSPRHLIKEKRETATLKCYPIPRHDTVYWYQQGPGQDPQFLISFYEKMQSDKGSIPDRFSAQQFSDYHSELNMSSLELGDSALYFCASNTKGADTQYFGPGTRLTVL.

This chain joins TRBV27 and TRBJ2-7; 13 positions agree with TRBD2. The J segment lost 6 bases and the V segment lost 4 bases, leaving 9 bases of the junction unmatched. Germline V gene lookup returns CDR1 MNHEY and CDR2 SMNVEV (reference sequence). CDR3 length: 16 residues. The DNA for the CDR3 is TGTGCCAGCAGTTCAGTAAGGACTAGCGGGAGTGGCGAGCAGTACTTC. This translates into CASSSVRTSGSGEQYF.

This clone was seen a few times. CDR3 nucleotide sequence: TGTGCCAGCATATGGGAGACGGGAGCCTACGAGCAGTACTTC. Protein sequence: CASIWETGAYEQYF. The genes are TRBV2 and TRBJ2-7, with D maybe TRBD2 (6 bases). Between the trimmed V and J ends, which lost 7 bases and 2 bases, there was a span of 15 bases. The CDR3 spans 14 residues. Looked up from germline, CDR1 is SNHLY and CDR2 is FYNNEI.

The chain employs TRBV5-8 and TRBJ1-1; D unclear. The CDR3 runs to 15 residues. Looked up from germline, CDR1 is SGHTS and CDR2 is YDEGEE. Trimming cost V 2 bases and J 0 bases, with 11 bases left between them. In DNA, the CDR3 is TGTGCCAGCAGCTTCCCGCGAATAATGAACACTGAAGCTTTCTTT. This gives the protein CASSFPRIMNTEAFF.

The CDR3 sequence: CAWSWGQGARTNEKLFF. The CDR3 DNA sequence: TGTGCCTGGAGTTGGGGACAGGGGGCGCGGACTAATGAAAAACTGTTTTTT. The V and J genes are TRBV30 and TRBJ1-4, with 12 positions matching TRBD1. Per germline, CDR1 GTSNPN and CDR2 SVGIG (reference sequence). The junction had 6 bases not matched to a gene; V was cut back by 2 bases and J by 2 bases. The CDR3 has 17 residues.